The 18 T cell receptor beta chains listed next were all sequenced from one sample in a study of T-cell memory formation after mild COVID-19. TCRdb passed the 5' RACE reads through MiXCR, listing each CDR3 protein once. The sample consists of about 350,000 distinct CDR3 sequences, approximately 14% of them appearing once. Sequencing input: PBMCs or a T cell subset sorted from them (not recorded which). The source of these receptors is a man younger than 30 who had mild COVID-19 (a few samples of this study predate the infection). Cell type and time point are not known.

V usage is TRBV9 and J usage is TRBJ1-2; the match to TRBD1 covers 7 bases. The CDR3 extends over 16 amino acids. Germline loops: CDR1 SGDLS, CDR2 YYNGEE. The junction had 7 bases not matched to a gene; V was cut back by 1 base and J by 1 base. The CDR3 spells CASSVTRTGDNYGYTF. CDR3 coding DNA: TGTGCCAGCAGCGTAACACGGACAGGCGATAACTATGGCTACACCTTC.

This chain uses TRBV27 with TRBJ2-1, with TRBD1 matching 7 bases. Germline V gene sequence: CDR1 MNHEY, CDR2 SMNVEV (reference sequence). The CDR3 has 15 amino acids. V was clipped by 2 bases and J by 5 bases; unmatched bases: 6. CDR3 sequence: CASSLPRDSNNEQFF. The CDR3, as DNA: TGTGCCAGCAGTTTACCCCGGGACAGTAACAATGAGCAGTTCTTC.

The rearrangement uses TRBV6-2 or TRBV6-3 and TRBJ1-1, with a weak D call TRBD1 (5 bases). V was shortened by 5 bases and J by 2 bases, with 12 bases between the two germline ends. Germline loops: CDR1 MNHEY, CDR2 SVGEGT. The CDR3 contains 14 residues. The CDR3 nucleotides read TGTGCCAGCAGTACGGGACTCGGTAACACTGAAGCTTTCTTT. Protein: CASSTGLGNTEAFF.

In DNA form, the CDR3 reads TGTGCCAGCAGTGCCTTCGCGAGCGGGGGGGGAAGTGAAAAACTGTTTTTT. The encoded protein is CASSAFASGGGSEKLFF. This sequence joins TRBV27 and TRBJ1-4, with TRBD1 as a possible D gene (5 bases). Trimming stripped 5 bases from V and 7 bases from J, with 23 bases between. The CDR3 has 17 residues. The germline gives CDR1 MNHEY, CDR2 SMNVEV (reference sequence). Supplemented by reference TRBV27 and TRBJ1-4, the full variable domain reads EAQVTQNPRYLITVTGKKLTVTCSQNMNHEYMSWYRQDPGLGLRQIYYSMNVEVTDKGDVPEGYKVSRKEKRNFPLILESPSPNQTSLYFCASSAFASGGGSEKLFFGSGTQLSVL.

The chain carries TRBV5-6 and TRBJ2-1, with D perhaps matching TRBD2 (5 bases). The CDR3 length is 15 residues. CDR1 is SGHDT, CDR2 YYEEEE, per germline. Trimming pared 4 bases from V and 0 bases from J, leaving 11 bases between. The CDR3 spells CASSRPRGSYNEQFF. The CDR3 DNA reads TGTGCCAGCAGCCGCCCCCGGGGCTCCTACAATGAGCAGTTCTTC.

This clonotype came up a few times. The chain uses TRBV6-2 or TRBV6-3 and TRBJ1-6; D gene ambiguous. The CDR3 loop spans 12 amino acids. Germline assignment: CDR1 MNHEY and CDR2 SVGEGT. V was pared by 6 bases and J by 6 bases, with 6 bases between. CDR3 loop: CASRRTNSPLHF. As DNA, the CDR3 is TGTGCCAGCAGGAGGACTAATTCACCCCTCCACTTT.

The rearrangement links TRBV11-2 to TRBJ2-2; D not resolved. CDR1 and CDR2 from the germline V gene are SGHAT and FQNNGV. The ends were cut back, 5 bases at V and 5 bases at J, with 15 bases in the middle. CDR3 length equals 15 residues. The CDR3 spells CASSLSTRGTGELFF. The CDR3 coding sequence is TGTGCCAGCAGCCTATCCACCAGAGGAACCGGGGAGCTGTTTTTT.

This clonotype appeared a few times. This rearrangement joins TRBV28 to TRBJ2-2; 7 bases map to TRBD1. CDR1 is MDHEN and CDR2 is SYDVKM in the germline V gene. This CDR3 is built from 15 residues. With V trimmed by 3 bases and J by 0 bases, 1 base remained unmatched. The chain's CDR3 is CASSFGTANTGELFF. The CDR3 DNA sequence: TGTGCCAGCAGTTTCGGGACAGCGAACACCGGGGAGCTGTTTTTT.

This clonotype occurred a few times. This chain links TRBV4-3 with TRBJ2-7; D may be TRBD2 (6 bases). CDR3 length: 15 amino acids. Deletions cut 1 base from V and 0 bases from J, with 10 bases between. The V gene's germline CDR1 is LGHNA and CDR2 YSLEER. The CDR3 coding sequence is TGCGCCAGCAGCCAAGTAGGGAGGCGCTCCTACGAGCAGTACTTC. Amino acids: CASSQVGRRSYEQYF.

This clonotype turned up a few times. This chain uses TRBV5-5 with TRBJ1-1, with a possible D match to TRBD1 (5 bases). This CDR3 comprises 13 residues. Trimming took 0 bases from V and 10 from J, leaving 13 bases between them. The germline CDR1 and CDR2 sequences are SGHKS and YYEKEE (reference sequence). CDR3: CASSLAVGVGAFF. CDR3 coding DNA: TGTGCCAGCAGCTTGGCCGTGGGGGTCGGAGCTTTCTTT.

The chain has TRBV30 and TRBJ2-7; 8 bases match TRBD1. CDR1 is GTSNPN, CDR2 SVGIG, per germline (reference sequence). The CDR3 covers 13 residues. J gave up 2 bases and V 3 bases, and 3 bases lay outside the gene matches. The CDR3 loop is CAWSGTGAYEQYF. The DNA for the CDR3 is TGTGCCTGGAGCGGGACAGGTGCCTACGAGCAGTACTTC.

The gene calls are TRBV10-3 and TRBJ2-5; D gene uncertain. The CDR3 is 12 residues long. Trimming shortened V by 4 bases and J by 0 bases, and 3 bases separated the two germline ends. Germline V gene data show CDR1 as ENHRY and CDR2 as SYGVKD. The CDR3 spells CAISVDQETQYF. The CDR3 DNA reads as TGTGCCATCAGTGTGGACCAAGAGACCCAGTACTTC.

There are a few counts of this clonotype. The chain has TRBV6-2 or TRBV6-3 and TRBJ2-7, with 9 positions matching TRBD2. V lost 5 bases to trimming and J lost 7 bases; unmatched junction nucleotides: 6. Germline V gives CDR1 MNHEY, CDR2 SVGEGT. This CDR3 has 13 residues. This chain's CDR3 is CASSQGLAREQYV. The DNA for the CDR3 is TGTGCCAGCAGTCAAGGACTAGCGAGGGAGCAGTACGTC.

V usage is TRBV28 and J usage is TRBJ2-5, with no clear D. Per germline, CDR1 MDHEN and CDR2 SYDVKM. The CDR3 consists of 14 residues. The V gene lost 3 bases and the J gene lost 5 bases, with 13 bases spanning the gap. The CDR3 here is CASSFSWAPETQYF. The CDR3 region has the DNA TGTGCCAGCAGTTTTTCTTGGGCTCCGGAGACCCAGTACTTC.

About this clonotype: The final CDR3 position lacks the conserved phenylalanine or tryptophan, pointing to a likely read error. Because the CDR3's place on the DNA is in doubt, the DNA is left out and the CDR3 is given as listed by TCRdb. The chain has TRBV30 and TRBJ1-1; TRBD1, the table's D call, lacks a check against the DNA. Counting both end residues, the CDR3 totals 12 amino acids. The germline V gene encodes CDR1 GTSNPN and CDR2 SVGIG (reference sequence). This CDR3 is CAWSVGTDLDTG.

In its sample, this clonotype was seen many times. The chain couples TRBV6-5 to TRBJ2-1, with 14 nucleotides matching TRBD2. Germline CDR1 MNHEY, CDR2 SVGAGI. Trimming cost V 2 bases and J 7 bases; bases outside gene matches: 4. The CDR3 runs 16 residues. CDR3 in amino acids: CASSYPTSGGVNEQFF. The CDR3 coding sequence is TGTGCCAGCAGTTACCCGACTAGCGGGGGGGTGAATGAGCAGTTCTTC.

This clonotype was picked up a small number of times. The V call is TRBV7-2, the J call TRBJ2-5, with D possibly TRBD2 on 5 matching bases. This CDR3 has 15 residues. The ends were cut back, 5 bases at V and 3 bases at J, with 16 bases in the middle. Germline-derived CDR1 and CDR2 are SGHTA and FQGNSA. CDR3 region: CASSPVGAAEETQYF. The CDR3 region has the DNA TGTGCCAGCAGCCCCGTGGGAGCTGCGGAAGAGACCCAGTACTTC. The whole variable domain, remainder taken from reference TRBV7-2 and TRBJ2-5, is GAGVSQSPSNKVTEKGKDVELRCDPISGHTALYWYRQSLGQGLEFLIYFQGNSAPDKSGLPSDRFSAERTGGSVSTLTIQRTQQEDSAVYLCASSPVGAAEETQYFGPGTRLLVL.

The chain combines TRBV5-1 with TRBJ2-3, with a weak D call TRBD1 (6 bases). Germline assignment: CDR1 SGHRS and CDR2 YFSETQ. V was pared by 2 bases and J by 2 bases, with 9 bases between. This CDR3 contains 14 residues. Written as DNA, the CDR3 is TGCGCCAGCAGCTTCTGGACAGACACAGATACGCAGTATTTT. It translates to CASSFWTDTDTQYF.